The 8 T cell receptor beta chains listed next were all sequenced from one sample in a study of T cells in Graves' hyperthyroidism and ophthalmopathy. TCR beta CDR3 region amplification was performed from RNA transcripts. Using the HTBI primer set, a first-round RT-PCR was run on the TCR CDR3. TCRdb passed the multiplex PCR reads through MiXCR, listing each CDR3 protein once. The table lists about 610,000 distinct CDR3 sequences, approximately 15% of them singletons, with approximately 4.3% in the top ten. Sequencing was performed on blood. These receptors came from a woman between 40 and 50 years old with Graves' ophthalmopathy.

The chain joins TRBV20-1 to TRBJ2-7; TRBD2 aligns across 7 bases. Germline CDR1 and CDR2: DFQATT and SNEGSKA (reference sequence). This CDR3 has 16 amino acids. Trimming cost V 6 bases and J 4 bases; bases outside gene matches: 18. For the CDR3, the DNA is TGCAGTGCCGAAGCGGGGCCTGGGGGGGGAAAGTACGAGCAGTACTTC. This translates into CSAEAGPGGGKYEQYF.

This clonotype was seen only a few times. V usage is TRBV18 and J usage is TRBJ2-5; D is unresolved. The CDR3 consists of 13 residues. The germline V gene encodes CDR1 KGHSH and CDR2 LQKENI. V was clipped by 3 bases and J by 5 bases, with 10 bases between them. CDR3 DNA sequence: TGTGCCAGCTCACCCCTTTGGGCGGAGACCCAGTACTTC. Translation gives CASSPLWAETQYF.

This clonotype came up many times. The chain links TRBV11-1 to TRBJ1-3; 12 nucleotides match TRBD1. Germline CDR1 and CDR2: SGHAT and FQDESV (reference sequence). V lost 5 bases to trimming and J lost 4 bases; unmatched junction nucleotides: 9. CDR3 length: 17 amino acids. This CDR3 is CASSTKGQGAPGNTIYF. DNA for the CDR3: TGTGCCAGCAGCACGAAGGGACAGGGGGCGCCGGGAAACACCATATATTTT. Full variable domain (remainder filled in from reference TRBV11-1 and TRBJ1-3): EAEVAQSPRYKITEKSQAVAFWCDPISGHATLYWYRQILGQGPELLVQFQDESVVDDSQLPKDRFSAERLKGVDSTLKIQPAELGDSAMYLCASSTKGQGAPGNTIYFGEGSWLTVV.

The rearrangement uses TRBV20-1 and TRBJ1-1; D gene unclear. This CDR3 is 14 amino acids long. Per the germline V gene, CDR1 is DFQATT and CDR2 is SNEGSKA (reference sequence). Trimming cost V 6 bases and J 1 base, with 15 bases left between them. The CDR3 DNA is TGCAGTGCCAGCAGTTACTCCAGGAACACTGAAGCTTTCTTT. It is translated as CSASSYSRNTEAFF.

This clonotype was counted only a few times. The rearrangement uses TRBV27 and TRBJ1-2, with 8 bases identical to TRBD1. The CDR3 is 16 amino acids. The junction had 13 bases not matched to a gene; V was cut back by 6 bases and J by 4 bases. Germline V CDR1 and CDR2: MNHEY, SMNVEV (reference sequence). CDR3 sequence: CASSNEPGGASYGYTF. Here the CDR3 DNA reads TGTGCCAGCAGCAACGAACCAGGGGGCGCGTCCTATGGCTACACCTTC.

The rearrangement uses TRBV15 and TRBJ2-7; TRBD1 aligns across 8 bases. CDR1 and CDR2 (germline): LNHNV, YYDKDF (reference sequence). The CDR3 contains 15 residues. V lost 3 bases to trimming and J lost 11 bases; unmatched junction nucleotides: 15. The CDR3 sequence: CATSSRTGRRLGKYF. The CDR3 nucleotides are TGTGCCACCAGCAGCCGGACAGGGCGACGGCTAGGCAAGTACTTC.

This clonotype showed up just a few times. V gene TRBV7-9 combines with J gene TRBJ2-5; TRBD2 agrees at 7 bases. The CDR3 totals 16 residues. J gave up 4 bases and V 3 bases, and 11 bases lay outside the gene matches. Germline values: CDR1 SEHNR, CDR2 FQNEAQ (reference sequence). Here the CDR3 DNA reads TGTGCCAGCAGCTTGTATGGCGGGAGTAGGGGAGAGACCCAGTACTTC. It codes for CASSLYGGSRGETQYF.

This clonotype came up many times. The chain couples TRBV12-3 or TRBV12-4 to TRBJ1-3; possibly TRBD1 for D (5 bases). This CDR3 comprises 19 residues. The V end was cut by 4 bases, the J end by 0 bases, with 22 bases between. CDR3 in DNA: TGTGCCAGCAGTTCAGGGCTAAGTACATCCTCACGCTCTGGAAACACCATATATTTT. Encoded protein: CASSSGLSTSSRSGNTIYF.